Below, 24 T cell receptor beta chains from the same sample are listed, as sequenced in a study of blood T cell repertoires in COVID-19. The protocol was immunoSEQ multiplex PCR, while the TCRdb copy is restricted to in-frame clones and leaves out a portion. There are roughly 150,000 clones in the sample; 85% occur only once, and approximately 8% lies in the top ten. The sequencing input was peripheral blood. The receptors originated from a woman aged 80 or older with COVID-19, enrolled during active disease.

CDR3 sequence: CASSLTRGPAYSGANVLTF. CDR3 DNA sequence: TGTGCCAGCAGTTTAACTAGGGGGCCGGCATACTCTGGGGCCAACGTCCTGACTTTC. The gene calls are TRBV27 and TRBJ2-6; TRBD1 matches at 7 bases. The ends lost 2 bases at V and 0 bases at J; junction bases unmatched: 10. The CDR3 contains 19 residues. The germline V gene encodes CDR1 MNHEY and CDR2 SMNVEV (reference sequence).

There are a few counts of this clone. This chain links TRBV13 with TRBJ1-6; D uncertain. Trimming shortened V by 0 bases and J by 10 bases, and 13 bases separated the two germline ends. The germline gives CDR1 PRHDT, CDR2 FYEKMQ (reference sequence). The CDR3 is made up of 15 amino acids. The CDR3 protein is CASSLGATSGSPLHF. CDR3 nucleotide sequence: TGTGCCAGCAGCTTAGGGGCGACATCGGGGTCACCCCTCCACTTT.

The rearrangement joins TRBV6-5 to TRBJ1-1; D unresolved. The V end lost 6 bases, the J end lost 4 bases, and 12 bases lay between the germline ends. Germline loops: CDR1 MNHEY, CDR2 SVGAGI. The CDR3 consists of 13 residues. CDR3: CASSPASGTEAFF. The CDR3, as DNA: TGTGCCAGCAGCCCAGCTTCGGGCACTGAAGCTTTCTTT.

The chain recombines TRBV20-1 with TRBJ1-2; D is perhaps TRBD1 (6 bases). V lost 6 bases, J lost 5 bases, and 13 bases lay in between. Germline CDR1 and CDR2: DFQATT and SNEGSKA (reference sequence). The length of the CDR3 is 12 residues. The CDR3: CSASDRLYGYTF. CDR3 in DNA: TGCAGTGCCAGTGACAGGCTGTATGGCTACACCTTC.

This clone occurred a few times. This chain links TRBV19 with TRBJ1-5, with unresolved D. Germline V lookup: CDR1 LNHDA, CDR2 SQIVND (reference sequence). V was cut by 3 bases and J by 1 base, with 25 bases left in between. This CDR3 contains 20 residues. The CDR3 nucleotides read TGTGCCAGTAGTATCGGTGTCGACCGTCGGGGATATGTAAGCAATCAGCCCCAGCATTTT. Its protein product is CASSIGVDRRGYVSNQPQHF.

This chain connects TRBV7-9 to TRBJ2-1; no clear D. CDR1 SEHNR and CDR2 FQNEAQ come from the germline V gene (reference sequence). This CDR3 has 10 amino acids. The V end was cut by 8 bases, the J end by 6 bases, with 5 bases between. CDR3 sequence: CASAGNEQFF. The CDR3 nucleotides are TGTGCCAGCGCAGGCAATGAGCAGTTCTTC.

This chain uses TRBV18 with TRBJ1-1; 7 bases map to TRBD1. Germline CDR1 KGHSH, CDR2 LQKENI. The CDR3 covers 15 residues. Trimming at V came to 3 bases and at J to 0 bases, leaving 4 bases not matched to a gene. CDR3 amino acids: CASSPPQGMNTEAFF. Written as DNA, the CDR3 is TGTGCCAGCTCACCCCCACAGGGGATGAACACTGAAGCTTTCTTT.

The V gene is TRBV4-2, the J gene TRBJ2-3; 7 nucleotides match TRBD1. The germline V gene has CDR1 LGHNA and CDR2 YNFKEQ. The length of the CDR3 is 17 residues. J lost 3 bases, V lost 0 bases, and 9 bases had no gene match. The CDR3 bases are TGTGCCAGCAGCCAAGACATAAACAGGGGCGGGACAGATACGCAGTATTTT. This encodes CASSQDINRGGTDTQYF.

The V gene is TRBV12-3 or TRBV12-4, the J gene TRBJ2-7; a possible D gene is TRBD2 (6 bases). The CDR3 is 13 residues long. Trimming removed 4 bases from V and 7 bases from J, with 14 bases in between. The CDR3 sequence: CASSSAGRGEQYF. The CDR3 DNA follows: TGTGCCAGCAGTTCGGCGGGGAGAGGGGAGCAGTACTTC.

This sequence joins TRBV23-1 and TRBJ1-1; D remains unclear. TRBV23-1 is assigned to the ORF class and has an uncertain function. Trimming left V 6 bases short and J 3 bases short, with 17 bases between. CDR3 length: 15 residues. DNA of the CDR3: TGCGCCAGCAGCCAGACCTTGGGAGGACACACTGAAGCTTTCTTT. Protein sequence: CASSQTLGGHTEAFF.

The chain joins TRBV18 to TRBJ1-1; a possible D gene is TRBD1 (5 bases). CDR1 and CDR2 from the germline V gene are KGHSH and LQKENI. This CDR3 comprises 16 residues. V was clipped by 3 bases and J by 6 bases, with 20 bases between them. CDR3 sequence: CASSPMVGAGSAEAFF. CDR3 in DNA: TGTGCCAGCTCACCCATGGTCGGGGCGGGGAGTGCTGAAGCTTTCTTT.

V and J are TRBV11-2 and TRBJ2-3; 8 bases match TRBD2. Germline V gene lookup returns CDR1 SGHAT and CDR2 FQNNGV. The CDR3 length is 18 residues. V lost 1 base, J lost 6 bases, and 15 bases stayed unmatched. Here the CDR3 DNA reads TGTGCCAGCAGCTTAGTCCCCTCTCGGGCGGGAGGTCTGGATACGCAGTATTTT. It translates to CASSLVPSRAGGLDTQYF.

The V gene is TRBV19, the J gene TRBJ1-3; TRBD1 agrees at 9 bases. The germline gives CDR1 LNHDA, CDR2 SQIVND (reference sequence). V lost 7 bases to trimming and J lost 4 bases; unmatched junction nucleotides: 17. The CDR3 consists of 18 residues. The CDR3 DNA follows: TGTGCCAGTATCAAACTTCCGGGACAGGGCGGCGGCGGAAACACCATATATTTT. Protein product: CASIKLPGQGGGGNTIYF.

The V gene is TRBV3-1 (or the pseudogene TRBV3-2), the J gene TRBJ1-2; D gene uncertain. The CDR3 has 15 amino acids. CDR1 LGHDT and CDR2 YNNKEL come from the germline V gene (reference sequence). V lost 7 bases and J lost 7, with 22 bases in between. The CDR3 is CASTPSGGPGGGYTF. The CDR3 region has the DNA TGTGCCAGCACCCCCTCGGGAGGCCCCGGCGGTGGCTACACCTTC.

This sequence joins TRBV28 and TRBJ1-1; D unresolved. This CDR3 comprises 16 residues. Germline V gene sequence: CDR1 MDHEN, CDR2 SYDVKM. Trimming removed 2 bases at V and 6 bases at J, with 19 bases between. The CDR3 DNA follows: TGTGCCAGCAGTTTAATCTCGGGTAGGACTGTGGCTGAAGCTTTCTTT. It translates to CASSLISGRTVAEAFF.

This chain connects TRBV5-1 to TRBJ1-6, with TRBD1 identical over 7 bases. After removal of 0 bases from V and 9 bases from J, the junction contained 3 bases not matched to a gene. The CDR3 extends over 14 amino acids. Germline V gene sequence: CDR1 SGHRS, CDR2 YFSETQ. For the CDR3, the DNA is TGCGCCAGCAGCTTGGGGGACAGAGGTTCACCCCTCCACTTT. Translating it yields CASSLGDRGSPLHF.

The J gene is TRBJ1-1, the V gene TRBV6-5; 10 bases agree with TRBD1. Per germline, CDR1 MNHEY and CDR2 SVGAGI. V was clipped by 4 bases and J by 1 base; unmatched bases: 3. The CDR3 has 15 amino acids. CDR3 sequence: CASSWGQGQNTEAFF. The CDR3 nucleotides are TGTGCCAGCAGTTGGGGACAGGGGCAGAACACTGAAGCTTTCTTT.

CDR3 DNA: TGTGCCAGCAGCGAGAGCGGGGGGACGCACAATGAGCAGTTCTTC. Its protein is CASSESGGTHNEQFF. The chain joins TRBV9 to TRBJ2-1; the match to TRBD2 covers 9 bases. The trim removed 3 bases at V and 5 bases at J, leaving 6 bases unmatched. The CDR3 is made up of 15 amino acids. Germline lookup yields CDR1 SGDLS and CDR2 YYNGEE.

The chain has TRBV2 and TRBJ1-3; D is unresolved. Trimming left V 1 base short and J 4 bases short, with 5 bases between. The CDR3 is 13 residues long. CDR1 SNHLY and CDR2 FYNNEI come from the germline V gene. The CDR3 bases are TGTGCCAGCAGTGAAGAACTCGGAAACACCATATATTTT. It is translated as CASSEELGNTIYF.

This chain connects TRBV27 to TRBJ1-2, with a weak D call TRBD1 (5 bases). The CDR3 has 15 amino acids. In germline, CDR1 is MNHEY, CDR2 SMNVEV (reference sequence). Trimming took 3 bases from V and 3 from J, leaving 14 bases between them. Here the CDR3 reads CASSFRVGVDYGYTF. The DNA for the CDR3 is TGTGCCAGCAGTTTCAGGGTAGGGGTGGACTATGGCTACACCTTC.

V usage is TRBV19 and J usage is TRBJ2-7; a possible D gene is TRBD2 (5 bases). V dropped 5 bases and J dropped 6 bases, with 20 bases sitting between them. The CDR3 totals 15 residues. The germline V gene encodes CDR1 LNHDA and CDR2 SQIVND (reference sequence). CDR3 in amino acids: CASSPQRNRESEQYF. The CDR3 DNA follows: TGTGCCAGTAGTCCCCAAAGGAACCGGGAATCCGAGCAGTACTTC.

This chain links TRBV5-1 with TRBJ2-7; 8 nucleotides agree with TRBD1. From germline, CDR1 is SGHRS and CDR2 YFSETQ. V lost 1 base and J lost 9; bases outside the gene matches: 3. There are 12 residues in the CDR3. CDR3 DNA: TGCGCCAGCAGCTTGCCCCAGGGGGCGCAGTACTTC. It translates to CASSLPQGAQYF.

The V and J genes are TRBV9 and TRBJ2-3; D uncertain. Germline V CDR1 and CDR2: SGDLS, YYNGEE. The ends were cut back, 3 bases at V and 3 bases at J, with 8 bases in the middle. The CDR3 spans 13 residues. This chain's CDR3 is CASSALGTDTQYF. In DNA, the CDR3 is TGTGCCAGCAGCGCCCTCGGGACAGATACGCAGTATTTT.

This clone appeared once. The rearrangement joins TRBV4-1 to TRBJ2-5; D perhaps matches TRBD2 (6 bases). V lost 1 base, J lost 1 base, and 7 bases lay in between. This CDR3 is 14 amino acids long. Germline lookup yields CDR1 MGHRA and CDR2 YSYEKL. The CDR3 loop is CASSQAGLQETQYF. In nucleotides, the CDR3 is TGCGCCAGCAGCCAAGCGGGACTCCAAGAGACCCAGTACTTC.